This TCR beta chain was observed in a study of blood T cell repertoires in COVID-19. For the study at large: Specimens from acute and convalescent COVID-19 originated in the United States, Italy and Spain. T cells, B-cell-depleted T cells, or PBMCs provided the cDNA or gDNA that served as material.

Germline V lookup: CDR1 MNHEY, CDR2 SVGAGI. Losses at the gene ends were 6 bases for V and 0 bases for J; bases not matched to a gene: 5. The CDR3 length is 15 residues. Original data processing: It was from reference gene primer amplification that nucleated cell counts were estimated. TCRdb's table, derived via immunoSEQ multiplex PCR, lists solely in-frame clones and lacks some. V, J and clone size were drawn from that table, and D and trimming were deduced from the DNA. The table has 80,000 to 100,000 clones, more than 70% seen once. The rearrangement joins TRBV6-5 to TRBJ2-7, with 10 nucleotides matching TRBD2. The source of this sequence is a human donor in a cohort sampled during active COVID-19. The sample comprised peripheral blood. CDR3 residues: CASSPGLARSYEQYF. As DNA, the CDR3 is TGTGCCAGCAGCCCGGGACTAGCGCGCTCCTACGAGCAGTACTTC.